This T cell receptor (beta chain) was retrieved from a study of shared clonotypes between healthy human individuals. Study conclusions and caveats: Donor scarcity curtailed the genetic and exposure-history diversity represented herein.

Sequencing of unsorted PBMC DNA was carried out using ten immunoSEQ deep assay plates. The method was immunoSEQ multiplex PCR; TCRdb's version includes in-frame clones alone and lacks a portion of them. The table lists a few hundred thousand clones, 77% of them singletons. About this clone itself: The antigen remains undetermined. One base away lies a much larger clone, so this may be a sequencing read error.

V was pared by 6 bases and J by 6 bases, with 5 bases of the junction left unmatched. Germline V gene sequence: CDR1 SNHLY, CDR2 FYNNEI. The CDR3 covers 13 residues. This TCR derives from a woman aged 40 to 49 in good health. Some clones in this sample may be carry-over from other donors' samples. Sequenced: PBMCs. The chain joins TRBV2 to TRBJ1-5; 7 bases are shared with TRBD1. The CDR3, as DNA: TGTGCCAGCAGGACAGGGCTGCCTCAGCCCCAGCATTTT. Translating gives CASRTGLPQPQHF.